This T cell receptor beta chain derives from a study of cytomegalovirus exposure and HLA in healthy donors. PCR was performed using 60 Vbeta and 13 Jbeta primers. The assay was immunoSEQ multiplex PCR, and TCRdb's table has in-frame clones only and misses some. The table lists under 250,000 clones, approximately 82% of them singletons. V was pared by 1 base and J by 5 bases, with 4 bases of the junction left unmatched. This CDR3 is 16 amino acids long. Germline assignment: CDR1 MGHRA and CDR2 YSYEKL. The specimen sequenced was PBMCs. The receptor's source is a man between 18 and 35 years old in good health and CMV-seronegative. The chain recombines TRBV4-1 with TRBJ2-2; 10 nucleotides align to TRBD2. Written as DNA, the CDR3 is TGCGCCAGCAGCCAAGTGAGCGGGAGGGGGACCGGGGAGCTGTTTTTT. Translated: CASSQVSGRGTGELFF.